What follows are 2 T cell receptor beta chains derived from one specimen sequenced in a study of human T cells and chemical hapten exposure. Single cDNA molecules in the library carried unique molecular identifiers attached during preparation. TCRdb reprocessed the reads with MiXCR, giving one entry per CDR3 protein. In the table there are more than 100,000 distinct CDR3 sequences, 6.5% to 10% of which are singletons. Before extraction, the whole blood was not fractionated, and total RNA was taken from it. Sequencing used whole blood. Every receptor here comes from a human donor in good health. Some clones in this sample may be carry-over from other donors' samples.

The chain carries TRBV20-1 and TRBJ1-5; TRBD1 aligns across 7 bases. The germline V gene has CDR1 DFQATT and CDR2 SNEGSKA (reference sequence). Losses at the gene ends were 0 bases for V and 6 bases for J; bases not matched to a gene: 8. The CDR3 runs 15 residues. The CDR3 region is CSAREGGTGAQPQHF. Here the CDR3 DNA reads TGCAGTGCTAGAGAGGGGGGAACAGGGGCTCAGCCCCAGCATTTT.

This clonotype was observed at least ten times. V is TRBV5-1 and J is TRBJ1-1; no firm D call. Germline V lookup: CDR1 SGHRS, CDR2 YFSETQ. The CDR3 is 14 residues long. V was pared by 4 bases and J by 4 bases, with 14 bases between. CDR3 bases: TGCGCCAGCAGCCCCGAAGGGAAGGTCACTGAAGCTTTCTTT. It encodes CASSPEGKVTEAFF.